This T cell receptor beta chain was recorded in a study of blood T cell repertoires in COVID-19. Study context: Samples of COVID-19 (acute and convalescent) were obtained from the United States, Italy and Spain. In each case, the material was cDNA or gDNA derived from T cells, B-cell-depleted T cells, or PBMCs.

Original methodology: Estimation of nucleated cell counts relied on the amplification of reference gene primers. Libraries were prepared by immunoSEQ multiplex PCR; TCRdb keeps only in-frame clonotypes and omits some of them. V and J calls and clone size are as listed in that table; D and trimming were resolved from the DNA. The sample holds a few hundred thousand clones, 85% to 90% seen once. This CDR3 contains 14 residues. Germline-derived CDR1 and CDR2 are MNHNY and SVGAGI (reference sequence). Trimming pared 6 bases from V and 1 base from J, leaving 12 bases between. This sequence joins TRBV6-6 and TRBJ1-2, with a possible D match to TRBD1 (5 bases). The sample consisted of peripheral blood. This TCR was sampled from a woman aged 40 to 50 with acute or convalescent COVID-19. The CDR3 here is CASRPGGDNYGYTF. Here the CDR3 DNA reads TGTGCCAGCAGACCCGGGGGTGATAACTATGGCTACACCTTC.